These 8 T cell receptor beta chains came from one sample sequenced in a study of T cell repertoires in aging, cancer and after chemotherapy. Rearranged V-D-J TRB sequences were amplified with a mixed TRB-A/B primer pool. TCRdb re-analysed the multiplex PCR reads in MiXCR, keeping a single row per CDR3 protein. In the table there are about 1,400 distinct CDR3 sequences, 47% of which are singletons. Peripheral blood genomic DNA, not sorted cells or RNA, was the template. Sequences were obtained from blood. Receptor source: a human donor with a blood cancer.

V is TRBV18 and J is TRBJ2-3; D call uncertain. V shed 3 bases and J shed 2 bases, with 15 bases lying between them. CDR1 and CDR2 (germline): KGHSH, LQKENI. The CDR3 is made up of 16 amino acids. The CDR3 nucleotides are TGTGCCAGCTCACCTCGCCGAGTTAGCTACACAGATACGCAGTATTTT. Translating it yields CASSPRRVSYTDTQYF.

J is TRBJ2-1 and V is TRBV6-4; no clear D. CDR1 and CDR2 (germline): MRHNA, SNTAGT. The CDR3 is 13 amino acids. V lost 6 bases to trimming and J lost 0 bases, with 6 bases between them. The CDR3 protein is CASRLSSYNEQFF. The CDR3 bases are TGTGCCAGCAGACTAAGCTCCTACAATGAGCAGTTCTTC.

J is TRBJ2-7 and V is TRBV12-3 or TRBV12-4, with TRBD2 identical over 7 bases. J gave up 4 bases and V 4 bases, and 10 bases lay outside the gene matches. This CDR3 has 15 residues. The CDR3 sequence is CASSSPRAGRYEQYF. The CDR3, as DNA: TGTGCCAGCAGTTCCCCTCGAGCGGGAAGGTACGAGCAGTACTTC.

As to this clonotype: This sequence may be a read error, since a much larger clone differs from it by one base. The chain carries TRBV6-5 and TRBJ1-6; TRBD1 is a possible D gene (5 bases). Trimming took 6 bases from V and 5 from J, leaving 17 bases between them. The CDR3 is 16 amino acids. Germline CDR1 is MNHEY and CDR2 is SVGAGI. The CDR3 bases are TGTGCCAGCAGATGGGACGGACCGTTGAATAATTCACCCCTCCACTTT. It yields the protein CASRWDGPLNNSPLHF.

This rearrangement joins TRBV6-5 to TRBJ1-1, with no clear D. The V and J ends lost 4 bases and 8 bases respectively, with 14 bases between them. The CDR3 runs to 13 residues. Per germline, CDR1 MNHEY and CDR2 SVGAGI. In nucleotides, the CDR3 is TGTGCCAGCAGTTTACCAGGACGGTTAGAAGCTTTCTTT. Protein product: CASSLPGRLEAFF.

V gene TRBV5-4 combines with J gene TRBJ2-3; D ambiguous. The CDR3 runs to 15 residues. Germline-derived CDR1 and CDR2 are SGHNT and YYREEE (reference sequence). V was pared by 0 bases and J by 0 bases, with 8 bases between. Written as DNA, the CDR3 is TGTGCCAGCAGCTTGGCGCCAGATAGCACAGATACGCAGTATTTT. Amino acid sequence: CASSLAPDSTDTQYF.

By share, this clonotype ranks as large (0.1 to 1%). V and J are TRBV6-6 and TRBJ2-3; D gene uncertain. The CDR3 spans 14 residues. V shed 6 bases and J shed 1 base, with 11 bases lying between them. Germline CDR1 reads MNHNY; CDR2 reads SVGAGI (reference sequence). The CDR3 nucleotides are TGTGCCAGCAGCATACTTGAGGGCACAGATACGCAGTATTTT. Amino acid sequence: CASSILEGTDTQYF.

The V and J genes are TRBV20-1 and TRBJ2-6; weak D call: TRBD2 (6 bases). This CDR3 has 14 amino acids. V lost 3 bases, J lost 2 bases, and 8 bases lay in between. Per the germline V gene, CDR1 is DFQATT and CDR2 is SNEGSKA (reference sequence). As DNA, the CDR3 is TGCAGTGCTAGGGGAGGAACTGGGGCCAACGTCCTGACTTTC. Translating it yields CSARGGTGANVLTF.